The T cell receptor beta chain described here comes from a study of OX40 agonist ivuxolimab in advanced cancers. The CDR3 consists of 14 residues. Germline loops: CDR1 SGHNT, CDR2 YYREEE (reference sequence). This clone was observed once. The junction departs from the called germline gene at one end, perhaps through a read error. Sequenced by immunoSEQ multiplex PCR; TCRdb stores in-frame clones only, minus some. Here the sample spans 25,000 to 30,000 clones, about 88% being singletons. The sequence was collected from an adult with an advanced solid tumor such as melanoma, head and neck, liver or kidney cancer. V gene TRBV5-4 combines with J gene TRBJ2-7; D not certain. The input for sequencing was CD4+ or CD8+ T cells sorted from blood, taken in a trial of the OX40 agonist ivuxolimab. For the CDR3, the DNA is TGCGCCAGCAGCCAAGATGGTCTCGGGCTCGAGCAGTACTTC. Its translation: CASSQDGLGLEQYF. Based on the CDR3 plus reference TRBV5-4 and TRBJ2-7, the full variable domain is ETGVTQSPTHLIKTRGQQVTLRCSSQSGHNTVSWYQQALGQGPQFIFQYYREEENGRGNFPPRFSGLQFPNYSSELNVNALELDDSALYLCASSQDGLGLEQYFGPGTRLTVT.